The sequence of this T cell receptor beta chain was determined in a study of T cell changes during pregnancy in multiple sclerosis (dated by TCRdb to about 2019). About the full investigation: In women with multiple sclerosis, the researchers looked at how the T cell repertoire shifted as pregnancy progressed.

The method was the immunoSEQ multiplex PCR assay. TCRdb holds this immuneACCESS table with in-frame rearrangements only. Some clones are missing; in checked studies, unresolved V genes explain under half, and the rest has no known cause. The sample includes 44,000 or so clones, with about nine tenths observed a single time. Jointly, the top ten make up approximately 1.5% of the sample. This clone came up a few times. This clone's antigen is unknown. No per-base quality is available; no much larger clone lies one base away. This receptor was obtained from a female donor in good health, enrolled as a control in a pregnancy study. Sequencing was performed on peripheral blood, taken in the first trimester of pregnancy.

The sequenced DNA is TGTGCCAGCAGAGGGTCGGGGGAGAACACTGAAGCTTTCTTT. Translated, this gives CASRGSGENTEAFF. The chain couples TRBV28 to TRBJ1-1, and possibly TRBD1, on 5 matching bases. The CDR3 has 14 amino acids, counting the end cysteine and phenylalanine. The retained sequence is limited to the CDR3, 42 bases, with the frame set at the first base. Deletion took 6 bases off V and 1 base off J, with a span of 12 bases between the germline ends. From a lookup of the germline V gene, CDR1 and CDR2 are MDHEN and SYDVKM.